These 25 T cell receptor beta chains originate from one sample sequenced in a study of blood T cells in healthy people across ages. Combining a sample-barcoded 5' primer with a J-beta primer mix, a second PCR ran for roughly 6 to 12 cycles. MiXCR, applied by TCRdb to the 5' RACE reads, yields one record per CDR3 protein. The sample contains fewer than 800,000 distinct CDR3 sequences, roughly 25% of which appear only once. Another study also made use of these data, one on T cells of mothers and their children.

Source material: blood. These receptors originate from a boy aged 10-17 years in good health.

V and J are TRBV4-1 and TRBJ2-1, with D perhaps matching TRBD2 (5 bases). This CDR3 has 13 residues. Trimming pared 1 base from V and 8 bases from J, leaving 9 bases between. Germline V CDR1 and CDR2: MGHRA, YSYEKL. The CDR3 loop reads CASSQVGGDEQFF. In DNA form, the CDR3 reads TGCGCCAGCAGCCAAGTAGGAGGTGATGAGCAGTTCTTC.

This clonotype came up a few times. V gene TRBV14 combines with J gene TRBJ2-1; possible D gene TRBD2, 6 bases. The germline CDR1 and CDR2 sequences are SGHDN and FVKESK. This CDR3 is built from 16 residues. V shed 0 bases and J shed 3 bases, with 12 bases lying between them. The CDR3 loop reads CASSQDQGDFYNEQFF. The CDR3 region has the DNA TGTGCCAGCAGCCAAGATCAAGGGGACTTCTACAATGAGCAGTTCTTC.

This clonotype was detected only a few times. The CDR3 region has the DNA TGTGCCAGCAGCCGCAGAGCGGGAGGTTCTCCCGGGGAGCTGTTTTTT. Amino acid sequence: CASSRRAGGSPGELFF. The chain couples TRBV3-1 to TRBJ2-2; 9 positions agree with TRBD2. Germline trimming cut 4 bases from V and 6 bases from J; bases unmatched to any gene: 9. Germline values: CDR1 LGHDT, CDR2 YNNKEL (reference sequence). The CDR3 is made up of 16 amino acids.

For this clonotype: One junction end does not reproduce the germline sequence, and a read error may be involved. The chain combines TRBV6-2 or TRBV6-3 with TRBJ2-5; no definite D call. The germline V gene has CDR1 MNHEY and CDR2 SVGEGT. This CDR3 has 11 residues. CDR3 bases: TGTGCCAGCAGTTATGCAGAGGCCCAGTACTTC. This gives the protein CASSYAEAQYF.

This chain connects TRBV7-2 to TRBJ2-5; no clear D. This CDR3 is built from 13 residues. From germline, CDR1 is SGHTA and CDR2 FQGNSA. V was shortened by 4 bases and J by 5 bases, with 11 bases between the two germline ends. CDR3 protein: CASSSNGRETQYF. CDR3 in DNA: TGTGCCAGCAGCTCGAATGGTAGGGAGACCCAGTACTTC.

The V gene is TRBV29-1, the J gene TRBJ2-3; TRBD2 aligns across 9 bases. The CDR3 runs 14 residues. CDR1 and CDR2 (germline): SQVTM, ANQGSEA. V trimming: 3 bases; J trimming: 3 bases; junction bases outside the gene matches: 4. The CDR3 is CSVDKAGGTDTQYF. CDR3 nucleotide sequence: TGCAGCGTTGATAAAGCGGGGGGTACAGATACGCAGTATTTT.

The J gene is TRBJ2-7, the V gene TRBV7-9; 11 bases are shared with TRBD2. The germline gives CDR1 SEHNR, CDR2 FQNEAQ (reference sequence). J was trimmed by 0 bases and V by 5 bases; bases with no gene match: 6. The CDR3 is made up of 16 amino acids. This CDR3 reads CASSPSLAGGSYEQYF. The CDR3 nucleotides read TGTGCCAGCAGCCCATCGCTAGCGGGGGGCTCCTACGAGCAGTACTTC.

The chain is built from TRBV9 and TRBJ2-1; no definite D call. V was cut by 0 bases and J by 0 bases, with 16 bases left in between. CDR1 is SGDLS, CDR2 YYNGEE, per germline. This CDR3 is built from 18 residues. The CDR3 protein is CASSVGMGGRFSYNEQFF. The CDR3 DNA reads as TGTGCCAGCAGCGTAGGTATGGGTGGAAGATTCTCCTACAATGAGCAGTTCTTC.

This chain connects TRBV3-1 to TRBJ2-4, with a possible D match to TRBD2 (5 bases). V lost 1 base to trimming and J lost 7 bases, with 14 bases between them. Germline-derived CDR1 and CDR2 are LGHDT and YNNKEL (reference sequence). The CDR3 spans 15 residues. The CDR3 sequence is CASSQGTGLGNIQYF. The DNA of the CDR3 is TGTGCCAGCAGCCAAGGGACTGGCCTAGGGAACATTCAGTACTTC.

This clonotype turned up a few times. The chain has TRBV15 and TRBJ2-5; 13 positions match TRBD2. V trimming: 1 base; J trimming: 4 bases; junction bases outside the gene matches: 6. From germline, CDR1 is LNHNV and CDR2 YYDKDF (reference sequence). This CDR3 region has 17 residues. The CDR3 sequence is CATSRAGLAGAGETQYF. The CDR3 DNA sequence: TGTGCCACCAGCAGAGCAGGACTAGCGGGGGCAGGAGAGACCCAGTACTTC.

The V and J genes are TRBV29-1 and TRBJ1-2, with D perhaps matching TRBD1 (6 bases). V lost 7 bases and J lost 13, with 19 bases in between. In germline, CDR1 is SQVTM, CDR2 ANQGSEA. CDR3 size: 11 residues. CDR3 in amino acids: CSGSNEGVRTF. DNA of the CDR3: TGCAGCGGGAGTAATGAGGGGGTCCGCACCTTC.

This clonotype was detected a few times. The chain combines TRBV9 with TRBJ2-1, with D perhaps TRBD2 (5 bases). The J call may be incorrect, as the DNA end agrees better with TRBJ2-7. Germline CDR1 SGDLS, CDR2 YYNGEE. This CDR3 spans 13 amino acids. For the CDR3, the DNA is TGTGCCAGCAGCCCCGGGATCTCCTACGAGCAGTACTTC. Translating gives CASSPGISYEQYF.

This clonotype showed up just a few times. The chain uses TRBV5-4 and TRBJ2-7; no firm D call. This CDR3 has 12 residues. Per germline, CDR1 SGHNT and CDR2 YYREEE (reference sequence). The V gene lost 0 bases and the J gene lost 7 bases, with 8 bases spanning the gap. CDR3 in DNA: TGTGCCAGCAGCTTGGAGGCAAGAGAGCAGTACTTC. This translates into CASSLEAREQYF.

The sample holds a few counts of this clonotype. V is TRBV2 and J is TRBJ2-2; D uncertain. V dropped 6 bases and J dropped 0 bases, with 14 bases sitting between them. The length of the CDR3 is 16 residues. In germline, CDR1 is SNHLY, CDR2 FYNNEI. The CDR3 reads CASRDTRQANTGELFF. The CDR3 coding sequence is TGTGCCAGCAGAGATACGCGTCAGGCGAACACCGGGGAGCTGTTTTTT.

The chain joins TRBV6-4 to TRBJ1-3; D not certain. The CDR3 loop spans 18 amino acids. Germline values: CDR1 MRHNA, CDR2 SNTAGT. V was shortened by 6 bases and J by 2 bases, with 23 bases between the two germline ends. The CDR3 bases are TGTGCCAGCAGATATCACCCCCCATCGGGGTTCGCTGGAAACACCATATATTTT. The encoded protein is CASRYHPPSGFAGNTIYF.

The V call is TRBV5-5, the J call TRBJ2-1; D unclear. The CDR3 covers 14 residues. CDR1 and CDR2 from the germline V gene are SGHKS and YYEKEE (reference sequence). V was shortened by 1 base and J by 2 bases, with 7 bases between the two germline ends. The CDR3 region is CASSLRPAYNEQFF. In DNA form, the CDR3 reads TGTGCCAGCAGCTTGCGCCCGGCCTACAATGAGCAGTTCTTC.

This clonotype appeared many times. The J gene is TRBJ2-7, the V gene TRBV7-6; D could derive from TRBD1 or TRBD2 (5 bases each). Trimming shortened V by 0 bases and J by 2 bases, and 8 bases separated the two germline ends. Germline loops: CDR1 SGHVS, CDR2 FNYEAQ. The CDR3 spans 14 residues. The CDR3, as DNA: TGTGCCAGCAGCTTAGCCAGGGAGCCCTACGAGCAGTACTTC. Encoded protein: CASSLAREPYEQYF. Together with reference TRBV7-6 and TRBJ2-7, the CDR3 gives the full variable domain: GAGVSQSPRYKVTKRGQDVALRCDPISGHVSLYWYRQALGQGPEFLTYFNYEAQQDKSGLPNDRFSAERPEGSISTLTIQRTEQRDSAMYRCASSLAREPYEQYFGPGTRLTVT.

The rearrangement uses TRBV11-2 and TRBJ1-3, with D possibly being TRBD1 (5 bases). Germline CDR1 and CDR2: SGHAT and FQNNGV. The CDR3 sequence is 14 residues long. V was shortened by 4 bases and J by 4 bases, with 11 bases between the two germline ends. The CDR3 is CASSSSGHGNTIYF. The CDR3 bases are TGTGCCAGCAGCTCTTCGGGGCACGGAAACACCATATATTTT.

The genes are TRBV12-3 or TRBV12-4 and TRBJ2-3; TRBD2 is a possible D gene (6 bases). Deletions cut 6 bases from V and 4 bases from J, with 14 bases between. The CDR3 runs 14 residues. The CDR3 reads CASRGEEVADTQYF. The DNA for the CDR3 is TGTGCCAGCAGAGGGGAGGAGGTGGCAGATACGCAGTATTTT.

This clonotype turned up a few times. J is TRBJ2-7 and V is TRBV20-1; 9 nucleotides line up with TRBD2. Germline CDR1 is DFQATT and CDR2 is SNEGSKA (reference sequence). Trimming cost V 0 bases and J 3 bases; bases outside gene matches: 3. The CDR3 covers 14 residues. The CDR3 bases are TGCAGTGCTAGAGATCTAGCGGGGTACTACGAGCAGTACTTC. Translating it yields CSARDLAGYYEQYF.

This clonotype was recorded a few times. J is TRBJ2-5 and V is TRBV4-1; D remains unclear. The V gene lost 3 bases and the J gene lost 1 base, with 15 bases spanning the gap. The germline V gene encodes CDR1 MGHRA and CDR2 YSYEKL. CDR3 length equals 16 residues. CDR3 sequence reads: CASSHLEIPGQETQYF. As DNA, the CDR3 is TGCGCCAGCAGCCACCTAGAGATCCCGGGCCAAGAGACCCAGTACTTC.

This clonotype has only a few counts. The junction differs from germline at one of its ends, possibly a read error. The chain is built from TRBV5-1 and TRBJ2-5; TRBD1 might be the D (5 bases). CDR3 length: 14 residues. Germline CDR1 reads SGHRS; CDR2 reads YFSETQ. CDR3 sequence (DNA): TGCGCCAGCAGCTTGGAATATCGGTGGCAGGGCTGGTTCTTC. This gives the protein CASSLEYRWQGWFF.

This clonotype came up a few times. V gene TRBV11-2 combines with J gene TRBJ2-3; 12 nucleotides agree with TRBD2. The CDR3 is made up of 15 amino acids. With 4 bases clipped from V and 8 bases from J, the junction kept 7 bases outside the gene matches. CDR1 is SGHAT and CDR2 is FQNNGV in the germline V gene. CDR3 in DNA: TGTGCCAGCAGCTCTAGCGGGGGGGAGGGGGTTACGCAGTATTTT. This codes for CASSSSGGEGVTQYF.

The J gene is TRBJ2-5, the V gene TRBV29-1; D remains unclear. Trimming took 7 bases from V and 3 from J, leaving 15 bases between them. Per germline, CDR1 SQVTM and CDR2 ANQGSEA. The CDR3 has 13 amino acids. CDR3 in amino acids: CSAHRWAEETQYF. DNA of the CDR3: TGCAGCGCCCATCGGTGGGCAGAAGAGACCCAGTACTTC.

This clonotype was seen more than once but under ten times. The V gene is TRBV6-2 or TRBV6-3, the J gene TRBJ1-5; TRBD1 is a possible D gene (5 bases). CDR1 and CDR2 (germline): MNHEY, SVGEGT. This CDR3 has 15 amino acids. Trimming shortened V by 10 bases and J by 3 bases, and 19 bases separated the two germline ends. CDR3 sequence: CATVDSTTLNQPQHF. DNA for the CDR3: TGTGCCACCGTCGACAGTACTACACTCAATCAGCCCCAGCATTTT.